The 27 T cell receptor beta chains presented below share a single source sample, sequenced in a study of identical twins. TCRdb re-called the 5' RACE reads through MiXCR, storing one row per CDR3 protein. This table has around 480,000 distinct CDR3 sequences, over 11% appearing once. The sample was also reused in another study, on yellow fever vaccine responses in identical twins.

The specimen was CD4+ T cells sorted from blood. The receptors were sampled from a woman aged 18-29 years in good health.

The CDR3 DNA sequence: TGCAGTGCTAGAGTCTTCAGGGTTCTAGCGGGGGGGGGCGCGAACACCGGGGAGCTGTTTTTT. As protein: CSARVFRVLAGGGANTGELFF. The rearrangement links TRBV20-1 to TRBJ2-2, with 12 bases aligning to TRBD2. CDR1 DFQATT and CDR2 SNEGSKA come from the germline V gene (reference sequence). The CDR3 is 21 amino acids. V was clipped by 1 base and J by 0 bases; unmatched bases: 15.

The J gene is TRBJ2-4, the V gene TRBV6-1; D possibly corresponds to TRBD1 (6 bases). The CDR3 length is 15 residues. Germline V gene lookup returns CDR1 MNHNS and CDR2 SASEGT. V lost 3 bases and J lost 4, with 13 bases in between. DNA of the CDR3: TGTGCCAGCAGTGAGGCGGGCCAGGGGAAAAACATTCAGTACTTC. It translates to CASSEAGQGKNIQYF.

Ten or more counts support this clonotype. The DNA for the CDR3 is TGTGCCAGCAGCAAACTTCCTGGGGAGACCCAGTACTTC. As protein: CASSKLPGETQYF. The rearrangement uses TRBV5-4 and TRBJ2-5; D call uncertain. V lost 4 bases to trimming and J lost 5 bases, with 12 bases between them. Per germline, CDR1 SGHNT and CDR2 YYREEE (reference sequence). The CDR3 spans 13 residues.

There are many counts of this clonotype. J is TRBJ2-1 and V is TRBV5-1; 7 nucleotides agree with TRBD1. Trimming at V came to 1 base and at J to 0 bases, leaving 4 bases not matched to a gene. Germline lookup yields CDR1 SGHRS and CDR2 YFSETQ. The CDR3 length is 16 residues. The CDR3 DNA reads TGCGCCAGCAGCTTGCTGGGACAGAGCTCCTACAATGAGCAGTTCTTC. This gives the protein CASSLLGQSSYNEQFF.

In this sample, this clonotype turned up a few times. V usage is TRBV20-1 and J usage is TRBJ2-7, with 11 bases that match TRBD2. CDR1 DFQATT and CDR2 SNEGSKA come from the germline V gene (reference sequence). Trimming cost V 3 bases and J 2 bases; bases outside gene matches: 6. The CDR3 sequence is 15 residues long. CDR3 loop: CSARSSGGQTYEQYF. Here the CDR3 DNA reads TGCAGTGCTAGGTCTAGCGGGGGGCAGACCTACGAGCAGTACTTC.

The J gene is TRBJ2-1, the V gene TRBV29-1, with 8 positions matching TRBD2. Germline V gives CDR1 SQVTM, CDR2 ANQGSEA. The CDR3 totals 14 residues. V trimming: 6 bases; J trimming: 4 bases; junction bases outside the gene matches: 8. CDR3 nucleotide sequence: TGCAGCGTCATAACTAGCGGCTCTTACAATGAGCAGTTCTTC. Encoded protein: CSVITSGSYNEQFF.

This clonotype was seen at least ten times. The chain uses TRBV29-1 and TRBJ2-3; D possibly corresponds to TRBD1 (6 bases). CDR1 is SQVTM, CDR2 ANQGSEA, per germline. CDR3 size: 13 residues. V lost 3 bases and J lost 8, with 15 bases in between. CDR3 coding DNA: TGCAGCGTTGACTTAGGTCAAGGGGGTACGCAGTATTTT. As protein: CSVDLGQGGTQYF.

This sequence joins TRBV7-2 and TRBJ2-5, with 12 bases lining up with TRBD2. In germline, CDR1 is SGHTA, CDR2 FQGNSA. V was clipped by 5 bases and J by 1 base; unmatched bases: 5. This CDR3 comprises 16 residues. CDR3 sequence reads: CASSARLAGAQETQYF. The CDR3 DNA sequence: TGTGCCAGCAGCGCTCGACTAGCGGGGGCCCAAGAGACCCAGTACTTC.

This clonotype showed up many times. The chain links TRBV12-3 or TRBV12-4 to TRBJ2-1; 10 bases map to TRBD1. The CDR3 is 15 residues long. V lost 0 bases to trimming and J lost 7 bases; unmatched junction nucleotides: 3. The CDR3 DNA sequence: TGTGCCAGCAGTTTAGCCGGACAGGGGGGAAATGAGCAGTTCTTC. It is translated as CASSLAGQGGNEQFF.

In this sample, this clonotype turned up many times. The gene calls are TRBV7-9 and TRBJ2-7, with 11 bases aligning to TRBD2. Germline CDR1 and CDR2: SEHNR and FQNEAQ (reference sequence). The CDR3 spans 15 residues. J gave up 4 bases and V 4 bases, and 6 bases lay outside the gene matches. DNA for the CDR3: TGTGCCAGCAGCTCCACCGGGACTAGCGGATACGAGCAGTACTTC. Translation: CASSSTGTSGYEQYF.

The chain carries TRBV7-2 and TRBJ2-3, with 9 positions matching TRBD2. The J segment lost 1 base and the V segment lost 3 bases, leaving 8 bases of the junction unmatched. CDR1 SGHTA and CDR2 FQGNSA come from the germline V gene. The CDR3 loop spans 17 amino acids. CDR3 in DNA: TGTGCCAGCAGCTTCCCCAGCGGGGGGAAAGGCACAGATACGCAGTATTTT. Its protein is CASSFPSGGKGTDTQYF.

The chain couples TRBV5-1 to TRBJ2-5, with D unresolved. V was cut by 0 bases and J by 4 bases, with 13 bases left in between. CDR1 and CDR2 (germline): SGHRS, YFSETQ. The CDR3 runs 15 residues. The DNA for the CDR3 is TGCGCCAGCAGCTTGGCGGTGGATTTAGGAGAGACCCAGTACTTC. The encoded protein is CASSLAVDLGETQYF.

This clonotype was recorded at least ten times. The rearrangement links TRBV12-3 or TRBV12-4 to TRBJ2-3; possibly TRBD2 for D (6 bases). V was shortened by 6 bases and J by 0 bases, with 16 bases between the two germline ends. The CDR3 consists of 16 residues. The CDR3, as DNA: TGTGCCAGCAGCCAAACGGGACTCTCTAGCACAGATACGCAGTATTTT. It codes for CASSQTGLSSTDTQYF.

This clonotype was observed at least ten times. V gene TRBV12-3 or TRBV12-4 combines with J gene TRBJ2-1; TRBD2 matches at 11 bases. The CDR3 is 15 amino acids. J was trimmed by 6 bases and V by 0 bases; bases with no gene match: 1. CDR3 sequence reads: CASSLALAGGNEQFF. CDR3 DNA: TGTGCCAGCAGTTTAGCGCTAGCGGGAGGCAATGAGCAGTTCTTC.

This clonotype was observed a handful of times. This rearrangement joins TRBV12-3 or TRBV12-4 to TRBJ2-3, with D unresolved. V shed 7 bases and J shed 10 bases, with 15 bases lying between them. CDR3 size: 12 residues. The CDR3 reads CASTLTPTAQYF. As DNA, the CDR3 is TGTGCCAGCACCCTGACCCCTACTGCGCAGTATTTT.

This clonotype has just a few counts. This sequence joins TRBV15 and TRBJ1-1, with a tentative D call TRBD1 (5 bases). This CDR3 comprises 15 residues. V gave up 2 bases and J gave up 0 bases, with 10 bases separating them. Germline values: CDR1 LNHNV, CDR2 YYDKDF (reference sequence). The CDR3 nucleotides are TGTGCCACCAGCAGACTAGACAGACTGAACACTGAAGCTTTCTTT. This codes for CATSRLDRLNTEAFF.

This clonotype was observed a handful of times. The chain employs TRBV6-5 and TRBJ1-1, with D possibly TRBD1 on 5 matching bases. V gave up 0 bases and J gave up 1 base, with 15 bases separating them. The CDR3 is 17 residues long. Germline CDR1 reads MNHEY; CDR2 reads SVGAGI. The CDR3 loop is CASSYSPRQRENTEAFF. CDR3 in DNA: TGTGCCAGCAGTTACTCACCCAGACAGAGGGAGAACACTGAAGCTTTCTTT.

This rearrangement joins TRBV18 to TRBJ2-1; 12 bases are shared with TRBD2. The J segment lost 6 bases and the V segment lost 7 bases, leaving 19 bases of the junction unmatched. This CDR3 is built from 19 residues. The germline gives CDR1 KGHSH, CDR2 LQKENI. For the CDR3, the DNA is TGTGCCAGCTGCTTACGGCCAACTAGCGGGAGGTTGGGAGGCAATGAGCAGTTCTTC. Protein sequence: CASCLRPTSGRLGGNEQFF.

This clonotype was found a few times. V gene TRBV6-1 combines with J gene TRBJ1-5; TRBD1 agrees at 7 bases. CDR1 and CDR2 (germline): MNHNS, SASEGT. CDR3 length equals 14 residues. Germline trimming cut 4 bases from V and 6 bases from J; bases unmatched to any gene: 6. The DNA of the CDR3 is TGTGCCAGCAGTGGGGGCAGGGGGGCTCAGCCCCAGCATTTT. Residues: CASSGGRGAQPQHF.

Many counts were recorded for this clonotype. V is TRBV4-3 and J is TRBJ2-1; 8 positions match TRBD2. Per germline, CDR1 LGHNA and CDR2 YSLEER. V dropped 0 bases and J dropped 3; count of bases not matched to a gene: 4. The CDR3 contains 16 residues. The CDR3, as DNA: TGCGCCAGCAGCCAAGAGGGAAGCGGGAGCTACAATGAGCAGTTCTTC. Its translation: CASSQEGSGSYNEQFF.

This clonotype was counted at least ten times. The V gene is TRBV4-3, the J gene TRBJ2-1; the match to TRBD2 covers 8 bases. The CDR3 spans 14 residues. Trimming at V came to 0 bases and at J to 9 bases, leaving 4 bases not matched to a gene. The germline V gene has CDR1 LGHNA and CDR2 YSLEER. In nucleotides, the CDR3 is TGCGCCAGCAGCCAAGAAGCGGGAGTGGGTGAGCAGTTCTTC. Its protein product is CASSQEAGVGEQFF.

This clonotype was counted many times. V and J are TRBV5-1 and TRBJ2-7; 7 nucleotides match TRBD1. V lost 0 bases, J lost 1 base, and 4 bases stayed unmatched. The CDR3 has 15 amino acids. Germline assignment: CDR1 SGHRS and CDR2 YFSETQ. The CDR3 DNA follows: TGCGCCAGCAGCTTGGAGACAGGGTCTTCCTACGAGCAGTACTTC. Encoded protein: CASSLETGSSYEQYF. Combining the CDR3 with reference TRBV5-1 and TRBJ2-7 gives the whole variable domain KAGVTQTPRYLIKTRGQQVTLSCSPISGHRSVSWYQQTPGQGLQFLFEYFSETQRNKGNFPGRFSGRQFSNSRSEMNVSTLELGDSALYLCASSLETGSSYEQYFGPGTRLTVT.

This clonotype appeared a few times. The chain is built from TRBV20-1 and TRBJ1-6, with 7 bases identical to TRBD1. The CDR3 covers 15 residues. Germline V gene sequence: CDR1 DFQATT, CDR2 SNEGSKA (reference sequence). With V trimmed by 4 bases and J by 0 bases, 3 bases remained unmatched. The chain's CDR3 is CSAIRDSSYNSPLHF. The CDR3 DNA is TGCAGTGCTATTCGGGACAGCTCCTATAATTCACCCCTCCACTTT.

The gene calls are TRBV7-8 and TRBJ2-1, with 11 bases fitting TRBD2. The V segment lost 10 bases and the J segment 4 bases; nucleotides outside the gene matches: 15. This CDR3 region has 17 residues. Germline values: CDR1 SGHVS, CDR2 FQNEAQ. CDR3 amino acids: CAIRPPLTSGKYNEQFF. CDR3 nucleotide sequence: TGTGCCATCAGACCCCCCCTGACTAGCGGGAAGTACAATGAGCAGTTCTTC.

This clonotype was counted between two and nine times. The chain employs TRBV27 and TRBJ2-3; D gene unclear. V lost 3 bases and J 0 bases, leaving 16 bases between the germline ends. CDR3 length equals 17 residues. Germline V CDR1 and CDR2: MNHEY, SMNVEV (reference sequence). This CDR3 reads CASSFAKSRKSTDTQYF. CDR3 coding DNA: TGTGCCAGCAGTTTCGCGAAATCCAGAAAAAGCACAGATACGCAGTATTTT.

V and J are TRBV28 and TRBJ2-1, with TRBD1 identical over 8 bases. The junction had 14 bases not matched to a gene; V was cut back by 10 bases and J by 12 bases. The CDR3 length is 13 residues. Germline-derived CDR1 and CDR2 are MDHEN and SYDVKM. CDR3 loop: CAMGLGTDRGQFF. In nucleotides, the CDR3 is TGTGCCATGGGCCTCGGGACTGACAGGGGGCAGTTCTTC.

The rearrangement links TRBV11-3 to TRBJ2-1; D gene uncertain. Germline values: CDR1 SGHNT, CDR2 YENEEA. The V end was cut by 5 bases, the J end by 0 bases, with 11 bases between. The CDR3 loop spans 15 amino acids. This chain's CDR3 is CASSTGPVSYNEQFF. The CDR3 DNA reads TGTGCCAGCAGCACCGGGCCCGTCTCCTACAATGAGCAGTTCTTC.